A selection of T cell receptor beta chains follows, all from one sample in a study of blood T cell repertoires in COVID-19. The data were produced by immunoSEQ multiplex PCR, yet TCRdb's version contains in-frame clones alone and is incomplete. The sample lists almost 500,000 clones, less than 90% seen once, with roughly 8% in the top ten. Sequencing input: PBMCs or T cells enriched from blood (not recorded which). These receptors came from a woman in her fifties or sixties who had recovered from COVID-19. CDR3s include the opening cysteine and the closing phenylalanine or tryptophan. D genes are given only for firm matches. Part of the rows lack a size; the others show once, few, many or a class for expanded clones.

>TRBJ2-2|TRBV7-9|NA|TRBD2
TGTGCCAGCAGCTTAGTTGTAGCGGGGGACACCGGGGAGCTGTTTTTT
CASSLVVAGDTGELFF
>TRBJ1-3|TRBV2|many|NA
TGTGCCAGCACCTTAGACACCCGAAACACCATATATTTT
CASTLDTRNTIYF
>TRBJ1-6|TRBV19|once|NA
TGTGCCAGTACCCCGGGGATCTATAATTCACCCCTCCACTTT
CASTPGIYNSPLHF
>TRBJ2-7|TRBV5-1|NA|TRBD1
TGCGCCAGCAGCTTGGCGGGACAGTACTACGAGCAGTACTTC
CASSLAGQYYEQYF
>TRBJ2-1|TRBV7-9|NA|NA
TGTGCCAGCAGCTTCCAGGAGTGGGGGCTGTATGAGCAGTTCTTC
CASSFQEWGLYEQFF
>TRBJ2-2|TRBV24-1|NA|NA
TGTGCCACCAGTGATTTCCACGGGGAGCTGTTTTTT
CATSDFHGELFF
>TRBJ2-5|TRBV24-1|NA|TRBD2
TGTGCCACCAGTGACCCCGGGGGGGGCGGGGAGACCCAGTACTTC
CATSDPGGGGETQYF
>TRBJ1-1|TRBV2|NA|TRBD1
TGTGCCAGCAGGTACGGACAGGGGTGGGAAACTGAAGCTTTCTTT
CASRYGQGWETEAFF
>TRBJ2-7|TRBV11-2|NA|NA
TGTGCCAGCAGCTCCACCACGAACTTGCCTAAAGTTGTCTACGAGCAGTACTTC
CASSSTTNLPKVVYEQYF
>TRBJ2-2|TRBV24-1|NA|TRBD1
TGTGCCACCAGTGATCCCTCCCGGGACAGGAACACCGGGGAGCTGTTTTTT
CATSDPSRDRNTGELFF
>TRBJ1-4|TRBV11-2|many|TRBD1
TGTGCCAGCAGCCCTCCGGGACAGGGGAATGAAAAACTGTTTTTT
CASSPPGQGNEKLFF
>TRBJ2-2|TRBV5-1|NA|TRBD1
TGCGCCAGCAGCTTACAGGGGTGGGAGCTGTTTTTT
CASSLQGWELFF
>TRBJ2-7|TRBV7-2|NA|TRBD1
TGTGCCAGCAGCGAACGGGACAGCTCCTACGAGCAGTACTTC
CASSERDSSYEQYF
>TRBJ1-2|TRBV6-6|NA|NA
TGTGCCAGCAGTTACTCTAGACAAGCAAACTTCTATGGCTACACCTTC
CASSYSRQANFYGYTF
>TRBJ2-7|TRBV5-1|NA|NA
TGCGCCAGCAGCCCCGGACAGACGCGGTACGAGCAGTACTTC
CASSPGQTRYEQYF
>TRBJ1-1|TRBV27|NA|NA
TGTGCCAGCAGTACCAGCAGGGGGAACACTGAAGCTTTCTTT
CASSTSRGNTEAFF
>TRBJ2-2|TRBV5-1|few|NA
TGCGCCAGCAGCGAGAAGGTCGACAGGACCGGGGAGCTGTTTTTT
CASSEKVDRTGELFF
>TRBJ2-7|TRBV9|NA|NA
TGTGCCAGCAGCGTAGATAGGGACTTCTACGAGCAGTACTTC
CASSVDRDFYEQYF
>TRBJ2-1|TRBV5-4|NA|TRBD2
TGTGCCAGCAGCTTGGAGTCGGGGGGGTGGAATGAGCAGTTCTTC
CASSLESGGWNEQFF
>TRBJ1-2|TRBV10-3|NA|TRBD1
TGTGCCATCACTTTCGACAGGGTGGGAGGCTACACCTTC
CAITFDRVGGYTF
>TRBJ2-7|TRBV5-1|NA|TRBD1
TGCGCCAGCAGCTTGGAGGGTGGGGACAGGGGCGAGCAGTACTTC
CASSLEGGDRGEQYF
>TRBJ1-2|TRBV5-1|NA|TRBD1
TGCGCCAGCAGCTTCGGAGGGGGCACTAACTATGGCTACACCTTC
CASSFGGGTNYGYTF
>TRBJ2-3|TRBV21-1|NA|NA
TGTGCCAGCAGCAAATCCGAGTGGCTAGCGGGGGACCTAGATACGCAGTATTTT
CASSKSEWLAGDLDTQYF
>TRBJ2-1|TRBV14|NA|NA
TGTGCCAGCAGCCAAGGGGACTGGAACTACAATGAGCAGTTCTTC
CASSQGDWNYNEQFF
>TRBJ1-3|TRBV28|NA|TRBD1
TGTGCCAGCAGACCCGGACAGGCTGGAAACACCATATATTTT
CASRPGQAGNTIYF
>TRBJ2-1|TRBV18|NA|TRBD1
TGTGCCAGCTCACCGGGACAGCCAACCTCCTACAATGAGCAGTTCTTC
CASSPGQPTSYNEQFF
>TRBJ2-1|TRBV19|NA|NA
TGTGCCAGTAAACTGGGACTCCTTTCTTATGAGCAGTTCTTC
CASKLGLLSYEQFF
>TRBJ1-1|TRBV5-1|NA|NA
TGCGCCAGCAGTCCACTTCAGAACACTGAAGCTTTCTTT
CASSPLQNTEAFF
>TRBJ1-2|TRBV4-1|NA|TRBD1
TGCGCCAGCAGCCAAGAAATAACAGGGGATGGCTACACCTTC
CASSQEITGDGYTF
>TRBJ1-3|TRBV3-1/TRBV3-2|few|NA
TGTGCCAGCAGCCAAAAGCGGCCCGGCTCTGGAAACACCATATATTTT
CASSQKRPGSGNTIYF
>TRBJ1-4|TRBV10-3|once|TRBD1
TGTGCCATCAGTGAGAGGCAGGGGGCATATGAAAAACTGTTTTTT
CAISERQGAYEKLFF
>TRBJ1-2|TRBV7-2|few|TRBD1
TGTGCCACCGGGCCAGGGGGCGGCTATGGCTACACCTTC
CATGPGGGYGYTF
>TRBJ2-1|TRBV4-1|NA|TRBD2
TGCGCCAGCAGCCAGCCAGCGGGGGGCCCGTACAATGAGCAGTTCTTC
CASSQPAGGPYNEQFF
>TRBJ1-3|TRBV9|NA|TRBD1
TGTGCCAGCAGCGTAGAAGCGACAGGGGGAAACACCATATATTTT
CASSVEATGGNTIYF
>TRBJ2-7|TRBV13|NA|TRBD1
TGTGCCAGCAGCCCGCCGACAGGGACATACGAGCAGTACTTC
CASSPPTGTYEQYF
>TRBJ2-1|TRBV19|NA|TRBD2
TGTGCCAGTAGTCCTGGCGGGGGGGTAGGTGAGCAGTTCTTC
CASSPGGGVGEQFF
>TRBJ2-2|TRBV6-1|NA|NA
TGTGCCAGCAGTGAAGCGCTTTTCCCTACGAACCGACAGAACACCGGGGAGCTGTTTTTT
CASSEALFPTNRQNTGELFF
>TRBJ2-3|TRBV11-2|NA|TRBD1
TGTGCCAGCAGCCGGGACAGGGACACAGATACGCAGTATTTT
CASSRDRDTDTQYF
>TRBJ2-2|TRBV19|NA|NA
TGTGCCAGTAGTACTACCGGGTCCAAAGCTGGGGAGCTGTTTTTT
CASSTTGSKAGELFF
>TRBJ1-4|TRBV5-1|NA|NA
TGCGCCAGCAGCACTGGGGGAGGTAATGAAAAACTGTTTTTT
CASSTGGGNEKLFF
>TRBJ1-3|TRBV6-1|NA|TRBD1
TGTGCCAGCAGTGAAAAAGGGGGCTCTAGTGGAAACACCATATATTTT
CASSEKGGSSGNTIYF
>TRBJ1-1|TRBV6-5|NA|NA
TGTGCCAGCAGCAGATTACTGAACACTGAAGCTTTCTTT
CASSRLLNTEAFF
>TRBJ1-6|TRBV5-5|NA|NA
TGTGCCAGCAGGGGAGGGCAGGGTGATAATTCACCCCTCCACTTT
CASRGGQGDNSPLHF
>TRBJ1-2|TRBV7-9|NA|NA
TGTGCCAGCAGTACGACCGGGGGGAGTCTTAACTATGGCTACACCTTC
CASSTTGGSLNYGYTF